This T cell receptor beta chain was recovered during a study of spatial heterogeneity in lung cancer. Germline lookup yields CDR1 DFQATT and CDR2 SNEGSKA (reference sequence). V was pared by 3 bases and J by 1 base, with 12 bases of the junction left unmatched. This CDR3 contains 17 residues. Sample time point: sample taken at primary tumor resection. Untreated early-stage non-small cell lung cancer patients, approximately 79 in total, were the donors. The authors sequenced whole RNA from tumor, nontumor lung or frozen PBMC without sorting. TCRdb independently ran MiXCR on the 5' RACE reads; one entry per CDR3 protein. This table has about 48,000 distinct CDR3 sequences, approximately 5% appearing once.

This TCR derives from a male donor with early-stage non-small cell lung cancer. The chain links TRBV20-1 to TRBJ2-3, with 8 bases identical to TRBD1. The sample in question was PBMCs, obtained at surgery. The CDR3 DNA is TGCAGTGCTAGGGGAAGGGTGCGGGGACAGGGCACAGATACGCAGTATTTT. It specifies CSARGRVRGQGTDTQYF.